This entry lists 13 T cell receptor beta chains sequenced from one sample in a study of post-analysis software for immune sequencing data. Whole-study results and caveats: Roughly 5 TRBV segments (TRBV5-6, TRBV5-1 and TRBV20-1 among them) occurred more frequently in patients than in controls.

The authors incorporated unique molecular identifiers into the TCR beta cDNA libraries. TCRdb independently ran MiXCR on the PCR reads; one entry per CDR3 protein. Of 380,000 or so distinct CDR3 sequences listed, about a third are singletons. The antigens these receptors bind are not known. The sequencing input was blood. The receptors derive from a girl aged 10 to 17 with multiple sclerosis.

This rearrangement joins TRBV4-3 to TRBJ1-1; the match to TRBD1 covers 7 bases. This CDR3 spans 15 amino acids. Germline-derived CDR1 and CDR2 are LGHNA and YSLEER. V lost 2 bases, J lost 0 bases, and 3 bases stayed unmatched. CDR3 nucleotides: TGCGCCAGCAGCCAAATGACAGGGCTGAACACTGAAGCTTTCTTT. Translated, it gives CASSQMTGLNTEAFF.

This clonotype turned up a few times. The rearrangement uses TRBV15 and TRBJ1-5; D gene unclear. V was cut by 1 base and J by 5 bases, with 6 bases left in between. This CDR3 region has 13 residues. Germline CDR1 LNHNV, CDR2 YYDKDF (reference sequence). The chain's CDR3 is CATSRGRDQPQHF. The CDR3, as DNA: TGTGCCACCAGCAGAGGGAGGGATCAGCCCCAGCATTTT. Based on the CDR3 plus reference TRBV15 and TRBJ1-5, the full variable domain is DAMVIQNPRYQVTQFGKPVTLSCSQTLNHNVMYWYQQKSSQAPKLLFHYYDKDFNNEADTPDNFQSRRPNTSFCFLDIRSPGLGDTAMYLCATSRGRDQPQHFGDGTRLSIL.

This clonotype occurred a few times. V is TRBV20-1 and J is TRBJ2-3, with TRBD2 matching over 11 bases. This CDR3 region has 15 residues. The germline CDR1 and CDR2 sequences are DFQATT and SNEGSKA (reference sequence). V was clipped by 4 bases and J by 2 bases; unmatched bases: 5. CDR3 bases: TGCAGTGCTACCCCGACTAGCGGGGACACAGATACGCAGTATTTT. Its protein is CSATPTSGDTDTQYF.

This clonotype occurred many times. The rearrangement joins TRBV13 to TRBJ1-2, with D uncertain. Germline V lookup: CDR1 PRHDT, CDR2 FYEKMQ (reference sequence). Trimming took 5 bases from V and 2 from J, leaving 9 bases between them. The CDR3 runs 13 residues. The CDR3: CASSRGENYGYTF. CDR3 DNA sequence: TGTGCCAGCAGCCGCGGAGAAAACTATGGCTACACCTTC.

V usage is TRBV12-3 or TRBV12-4 and J usage is TRBJ1-5; a possible D gene is TRBD1 (6 bases). CDR3 size: 14 residues. Trimming took off 5 bases at V and 0 bases at J, with 8 bases between the two ends. The CDR3 nucleotides are TGTGCCAGCAGTACCAGGGGTAGCAATCAGCCCCAGCATTTT. Its translation: CASSTRGSNQPQHF.

This clonotype was counted only a few times. This chain links TRBV7-3 with TRBJ2-1, with D tentatively TRBD2 (5 bases). The CDR3 totals 12 residues. Trimming pared 5 bases from V and 9 bases from J, leaving 11 bases between. Germline loops: CDR1 SGHTA, CDR2 FQGTGA. CDR3: CASSPDFGEQFF. In DNA, the CDR3 is TGTGCCAGCAGCCCGGACTTTGGTGAGCAGTTCTTC. The variable domain in full, with the rest retrieved from reference TRBV7-3 and TRBJ2-1, is GAGVSQTPSNKVTEKGKYVELRCDPISGHTALYWYRQSLGQGPEFLIYFQGTGAADDSGLPNDRFFAVRPEGSVSTLKIQRTERGDSAVYLCASSPDFGEQFFGPGTRLTVL.

The chain couples TRBV7-9 to TRBJ2-5, with TRBD2 matching over 11 bases. J lost 3 bases, V lost 3 bases, and 6 bases had no gene match. CDR1 and CDR2 from the germline V gene are SEHNR and FQNEAQ (reference sequence). This CDR3 region has 16 residues. CDR3 nucleotides: TGTGCCAGCAGCTTTGGACTAGCGGGTAACAAAGAGACCCAGTACTTC. Protein product: CASSFGLAGNKETQYF.

The chain carries TRBV25-1 and TRBJ2-5; D is perhaps TRBD2 (5 bases). The V gene lost 2 bases and the J gene lost 5 bases, with 9 bases spanning the gap. CDR1 and CDR2 from the germline V gene are MGHDK and SYGVNS. The CDR3 runs to 13 residues. In DNA form, the CDR3 reads TGTGCCAGCAGTGAAGGGAGTCAGGAGACCCAGTACTTC. It specifies CASSEGSQETQYF.

This sequence joins TRBV29-1 and TRBJ1-1; no firm D call. Deletions cut 4 bases from V and 1 base from J, with 13 bases between. CDR1 and CDR2 from the germline V gene are SQVTM and ANQGSEA. CDR3 size: 14 residues. The CDR3 region has the DNA TGCAGCGTTGTGACCGACGGGAGGAACACTGAAGCTTTCTTT. Amino acid sequence: CSVVTDGRNTEAFF.

This clonotype was seen a handful of times. This chain links TRBV12-3 or TRBV12-4 with TRBJ1-2; tentatively, D is TRBD1 (6 bases). CDR3 length: 13 amino acids. V was pared by 6 bases and J by 8 bases, with 16 bases between. CDR3 nucleotides: TGTGCCAGCAGACGAACAGGGTATCGAGGCTACACCTTC. Its translation: CASRRTGYRGYTF.

The V and J genes are TRBV7-8 and TRBJ1-2, with 7 bases identical to TRBD1. The CDR3 runs to 12 residues. V shed 4 bases and J 11 bases; nucleotides not matched to a gene: 7. Germline-derived CDR1 and CDR2 are SGHVS and FQNEAQ. CDR3 in amino acids: CASSSRVQGYTF. CDR3 bases: TGTGCCAGCAGCTCCAGAGTACAGGGGTACACCTTC.

The gene calls are TRBV12-3 or TRBV12-4 and TRBJ2-1; 8 nucleotides line up with TRBD2. The J segment lost 9 bases and the V segment lost 1 base, leaving 8 bases of the junction unmatched. This CDR3 spans 15 amino acids. For the CDR3, the DNA is TGTGCCAGCAGTTTAGGAGAGCGGGGGTATCCTGAGCAGTTCTTC. Translating it yields CASSLGERGYPEQFF.

The chain links TRBV6-2 or TRBV6-3 to TRBJ2-5; either TRBD1 or TRBD2 may fit D (6 bases each). Germline V gene lookup returns CDR1 MNHEY and CDR2 SVGEGT. The CDR3 has 15 amino acids. V was trimmed by 5 bases and J by 7 bases, leaving 20 bases between them. The CDR3 is CASSGGQVPFGTQYF. In nucleotides, the CDR3 is TGTGCCAGCAGTGGGGGGCAGGTGCCTTTTGGGACCCAGTACTTC.